This T cell receptor (beta chain) was recovered during a study of T cells after yellow fever vaccination. CDR3 length equals 13 residues. Per the germline V gene, CDR1 is SGHTA and CDR2 is FQGNSA. Trimming took off 0 bases at V and 16 bases at J, with 16 bases between the two ends. Researchers made TCR cDNA using 5'RACE template switching, and this step added a universal primer site and UMIs. Using its own MiXCR run on the 5' RACE reads, TCRdb lists one record per CDR3 protein. The sample consists of 500,000 to 650,000 distinct CDR3 sequences, 12% of them appearing once. Study-level points and caveats: There was a small share of clonotypes that showed up in both the CD4 and CD8 compartments. Booster samples showed a return of most primary-vaccination clones (about 96% CD4, roughly 85% CD8).

This clonotype was observed a few times. Its target is not known. V gene TRBV7-2 combines with J gene TRBJ2-1; maybe TRBD1 (6 bases). The receptor was derived from a man aged 25 to 40 who received the YFV17D yellow fever vaccine. Sequences were derived from PBMCs, sampled on the day of the yellow fever booster vaccination. The DNA of the CDR3 is TGTGCCAGCAGCTTAGCCCACCGGGACACCCTTTTCTTC. It yields the protein CASSLAHRDTLFF.